One T cell receptor (beta chain) is described in this entry. Its specificity is not known. The entry originates in a study of cytomegalovirus exposure and HLA in healthy donors. V was pared by 8 bases and J by 7 bases, with 21 bases between. Germline loops: CDR1 MNHEY, CDR2 SVGAGI. The CDR3 has 15 amino acids. PCR was performed using 60 Vbeta and 13 Jbeta primers. Sequencing was performed with immunoSEQ multiplex PCR; in TCRdb, only in-frame clones are kept and a portion is missing. The repertoire has hundreds of thousands of clones, 70% to 80% of them found once; the top ten carry 1.5% to 2%. Regarding the study as a whole: In vitro experiments confirmed that three CMV-associated chains were specific for CMV antigens. TCR beta chains numbering some 160 were designated cytomegalovirus-associated. Clonal expansion was found to be greater in HLA-associated TCR beta chains than in equally common others in a later analysis. In a later analysis, a genetic analysis reported fewer productive-TCR N-insertions in an Asian-associated ancestry cluster than the cohort average.

The sequenced sample consisted of PBMCs. The receptor's source is a woman in her 30s in good health and CMV-seronegative. The V call is TRBV6-5, the J call TRBJ1-5; D may be TRBD1 (6 bases). The CDR3 sequence: CASQNYRGQPQPQHF. CDR3 nucleotides: TGTGCCAGCCAAAACTACCGGGGACAACCCCAGCCCCAGCATTTT.